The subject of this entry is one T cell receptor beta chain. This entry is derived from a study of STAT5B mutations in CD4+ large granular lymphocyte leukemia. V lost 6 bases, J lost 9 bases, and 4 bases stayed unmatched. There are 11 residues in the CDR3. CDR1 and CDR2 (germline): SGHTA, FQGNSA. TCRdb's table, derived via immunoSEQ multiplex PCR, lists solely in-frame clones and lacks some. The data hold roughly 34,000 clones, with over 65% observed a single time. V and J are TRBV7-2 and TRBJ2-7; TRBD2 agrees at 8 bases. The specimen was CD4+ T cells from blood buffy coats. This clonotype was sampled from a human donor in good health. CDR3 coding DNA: TGTGCCAGCAGTTATAGCGGGATGCAGTACTTC. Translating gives CASSYSGMQYF. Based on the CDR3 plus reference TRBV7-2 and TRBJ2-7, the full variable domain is GAGVSQSPSNKVTEKGKDVELRCDPISGHTALYWYRQSLGQGLEFLIYFQGNSAPDKSGLPSDRFSAERTGGSVSTLTIQRTQQEDSAVYLCASSYSGMQYFGPGTRLTVT.